This TCR beta chain was sequenced for a study of radiotherapy plus CTLA-4 blockade in lung cancer. Study-wide context: An objective response was seen in 18% of patients, and disease control in around 31%. General study points: The study found tumor-derived TCR clones expanded in blood after radiotherapy plus ipilimumab. Reported findings show early blood T cell clone dynamics, with interferon-beta, best predicted response.

Profiling relied on immunoSEQ multiplex PCR, and the TCRdb table lists in-frame clones only, not all of them. The sample shows 100,000 or so clones, about four fifths of them seen only once. This clone was counted a few times. Its cognate antigen is unknown. The CDR3 runs to 16 residues. Those patients who had chemo-refractory metastatic non-small-cell lung cancer were given focal radiation along with CTLA-4 blockade through ipilimumab. This TCR was recovered from a human donor with non-small cell lung cancer that progressed on radiotherapy plus ipilimumab. The sample was peripheral blood, taken from a patient treated with radiotherapy plus ipilimumab. The chain joins TRBV21-1 to TRBJ1-3; the table's TRBD1 call for D was not verified on the DNA. TRBV21-1 is designated a pseudogene. CDR3 coding DNA: TGTGCCAGCAGCCGTCGGGACAGGGGATCTGGAAACACCATATATTTT. Amino acids: CASSRRDRGSGNTIYF.